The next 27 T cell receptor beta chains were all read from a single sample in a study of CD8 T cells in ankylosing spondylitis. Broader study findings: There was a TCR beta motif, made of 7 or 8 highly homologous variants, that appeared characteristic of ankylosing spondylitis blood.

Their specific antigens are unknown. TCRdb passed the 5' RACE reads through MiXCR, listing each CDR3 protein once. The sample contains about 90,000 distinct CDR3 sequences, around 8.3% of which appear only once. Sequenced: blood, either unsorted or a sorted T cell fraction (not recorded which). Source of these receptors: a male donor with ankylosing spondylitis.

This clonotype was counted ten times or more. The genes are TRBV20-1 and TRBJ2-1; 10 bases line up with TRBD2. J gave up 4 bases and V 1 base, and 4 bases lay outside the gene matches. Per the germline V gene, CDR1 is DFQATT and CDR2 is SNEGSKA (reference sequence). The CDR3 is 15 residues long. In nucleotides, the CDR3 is TGCAGTGCTAGAGTTCTAGCGGGAGCTTACAATGAGCAGTTCTTC. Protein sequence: CSARVLAGAYNEQFF.

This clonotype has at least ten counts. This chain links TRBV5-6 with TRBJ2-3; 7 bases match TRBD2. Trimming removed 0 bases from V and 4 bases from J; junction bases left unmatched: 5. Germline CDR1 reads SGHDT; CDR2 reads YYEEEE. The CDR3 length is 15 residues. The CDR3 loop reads CASSLAGGWADTQYF. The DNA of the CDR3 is TGTGCCAGCAGCTTGGCGGGAGGATGGGCAGATACGCAGTATTTT.

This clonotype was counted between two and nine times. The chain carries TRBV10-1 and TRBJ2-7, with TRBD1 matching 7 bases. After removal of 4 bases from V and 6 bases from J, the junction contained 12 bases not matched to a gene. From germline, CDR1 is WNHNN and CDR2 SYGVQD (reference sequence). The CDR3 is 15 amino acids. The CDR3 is CASSADRRTGSEQYF. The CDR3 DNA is TGCGCCAGCAGTGCGGACAGGCGAACGGGTTCCGAGCAGTACTTC.

The CDR3 region is CASSLWGSANTGELFF. CDR3 nucleotides: TGTGCCAGCAGCTTATGGGGGTCGGCGAACACCGGGGAGCTGTTTTTT. The chain recombines TRBV7-9 with TRBJ2-2; D is tentatively TRBD1 or TRBD2 (5 bases each). CDR3 size: 16 residues. The V end was cut by 2 bases, the J end by 0 bases, with 10 bases between. Looked up from germline, CDR1 is SEHNR and CDR2 is FQNEAQ (reference sequence). Together with reference TRBV7-9 and TRBJ2-2, the CDR3 gives the full variable domain: DTGVSQNPRHKITKRGQNVTFRCDPISEHNRLYWYRQTLGQGPEFLTYFQNEAQLEKSRLLSDRFSAERPKGSFSTLEIQRTEQGDSAMYLCASSLWGSANTGELFFGEGSRLTVL.

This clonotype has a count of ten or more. Here the CDR3 DNA reads TGTGCCAGCAGCTTAGATATGGCTCTTAACATTAATTCACCCCTCCACTTT. Residues: CASSLDMALNINSPLHF. The rearrangement links TRBV11-2 to TRBJ1-6; D not resolved. Germline-derived CDR1 and CDR2 are SGHAT and FQNNGV. The CDR3 runs 17 residues. V lost 0 bases and J 6 bases, leaving 15 bases between the germline ends.

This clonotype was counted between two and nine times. The CDR3 DNA reads as TGTGCCAGCAGTTCCCCGACTAGCGGGAGTCACAATGAGCAGTTCTTC. It specifies CASSSPTSGSHNEQFF. The genes are TRBV2 and TRBJ2-1; 12 nucleotides align to TRBD2. CDR3 length equals 16 residues. Trimming took 5 bases from V and 5 from J; bases not matched to a gene: 7. CDR1 is SNHLY, CDR2 FYNNEI, per germline. Together with reference TRBV2 and TRBJ2-1, the CDR3 gives the full variable domain: EPEVTQTPSHQVTQMGQEVILRCVPISNHLYFYWYRQILGQKVEFLVSFYNNEISEKSEIFDDQFSVERPDGSNFTLKIRSTKLEDSAMYFCASSSPTSGSHNEQFFGPGTRLTVL.

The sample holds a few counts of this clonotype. CDR3 DNA: TGTGCCAGCAGTTACGGACAGGACAATGAGCAGTTCTTC. Its translation is CASSYGQDNEQFF. This chain joins TRBV6-5 and TRBJ2-1, with 7 bases lining up with TRBD1. CDR1 and CDR2 from the germline V gene are MNHEY and SVGAGI. The CDR3 spans 13 residues. V lost 2 bases and J lost 5; bases outside the gene matches: 0.

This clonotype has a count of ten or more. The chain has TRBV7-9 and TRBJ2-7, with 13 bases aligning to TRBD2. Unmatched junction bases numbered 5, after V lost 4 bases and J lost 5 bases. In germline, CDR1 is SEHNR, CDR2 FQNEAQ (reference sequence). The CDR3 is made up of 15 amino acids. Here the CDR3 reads CASSSRTSGRNEQYF. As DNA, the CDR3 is TGTGCCAGCAGCTCAAGGACTAGCGGGAGAAACGAGCAGTACTTC.

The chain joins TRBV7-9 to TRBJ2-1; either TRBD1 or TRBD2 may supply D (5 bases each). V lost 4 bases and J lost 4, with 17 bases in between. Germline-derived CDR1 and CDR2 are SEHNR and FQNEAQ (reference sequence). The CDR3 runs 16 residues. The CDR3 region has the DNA TGTGCCAGCAGCTCGGGGAAGGGACGGAGATACAATGAGCAGTTCTTC. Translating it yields CASSSGKGRRYNEQFF.

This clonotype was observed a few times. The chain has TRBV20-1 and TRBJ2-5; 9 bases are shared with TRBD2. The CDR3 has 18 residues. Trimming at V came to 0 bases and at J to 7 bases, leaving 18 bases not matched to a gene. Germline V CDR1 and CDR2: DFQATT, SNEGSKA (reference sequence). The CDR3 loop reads CSARDHSPWTSEVRTQYF. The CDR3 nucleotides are TGCAGTGCTAGAGATCATAGCCCCTGGACTAGCGAGGTCCGGACCCAGTACTTC.

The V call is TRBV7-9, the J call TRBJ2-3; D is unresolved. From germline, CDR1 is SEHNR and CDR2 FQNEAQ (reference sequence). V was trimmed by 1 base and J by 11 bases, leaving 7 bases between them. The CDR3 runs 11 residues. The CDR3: CASSLEQEQYF. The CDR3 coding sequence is TGTGCCAGCAGCTTAGAGCAGGAGCAGTATTTT.

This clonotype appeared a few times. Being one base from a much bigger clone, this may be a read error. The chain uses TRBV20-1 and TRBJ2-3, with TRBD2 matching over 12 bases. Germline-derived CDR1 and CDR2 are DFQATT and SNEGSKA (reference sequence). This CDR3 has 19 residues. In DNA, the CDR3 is TGCAGGGCCCCAAGAGGTCTAGCGGGAGGGCGTGGCAACACAGATACGCAGTATTTT. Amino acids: CRAPRGLAGGRGNTDTQYF.

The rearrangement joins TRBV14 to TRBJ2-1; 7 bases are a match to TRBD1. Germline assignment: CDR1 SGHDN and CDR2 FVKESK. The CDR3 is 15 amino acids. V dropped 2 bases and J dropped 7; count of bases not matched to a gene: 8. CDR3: CASSQHSTGSNEQFF. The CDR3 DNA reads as TGTGCCAGCAGCCAACACTCGACAGGGTCGAATGAGCAGTTCTTC.

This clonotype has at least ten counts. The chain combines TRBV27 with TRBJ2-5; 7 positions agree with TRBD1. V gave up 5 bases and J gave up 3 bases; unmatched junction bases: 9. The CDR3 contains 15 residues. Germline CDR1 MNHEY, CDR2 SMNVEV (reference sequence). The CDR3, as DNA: TGTGCCAGCAGTCGCTGGGACAGCGCGGAAGAGACCCAGTACTTC. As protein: CASSRWDSAEETQYF.

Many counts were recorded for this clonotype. CDR3 coding DNA: TGTGCCAGCAGTTTCGGGACTTTTGACGAGCAGTACTTC. The encoded protein is CASSFGTFDEQYF. The chain combines TRBV13 with TRBJ2-7; possible D gene TRBD2, 6 bases. The CDR3 is made up of 13 amino acids. Trimming took 6 bases from V and 5 from J, leaving 14 bases between them. The germline V gene has CDR1 PRHDT and CDR2 FYEKMQ (reference sequence).

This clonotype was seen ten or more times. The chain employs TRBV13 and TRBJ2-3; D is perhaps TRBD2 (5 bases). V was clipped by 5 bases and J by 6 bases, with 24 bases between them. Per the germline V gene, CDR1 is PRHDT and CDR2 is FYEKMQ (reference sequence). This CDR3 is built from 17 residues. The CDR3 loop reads CASSPRAAVIRMDTQYF. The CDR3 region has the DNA TGTGCCAGCAGCCCTAGGGCAGCGGTGATCCGAATGGATACGCAGTATTTT.

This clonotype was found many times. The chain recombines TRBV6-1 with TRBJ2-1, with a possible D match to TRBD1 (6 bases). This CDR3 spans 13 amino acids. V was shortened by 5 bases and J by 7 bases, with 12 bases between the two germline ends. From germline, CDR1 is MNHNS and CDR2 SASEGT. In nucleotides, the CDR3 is TGTGCCAGCAGTCCAGACAGGACGAATGAGCAGTTCTTC. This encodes CASSPDRTNEQFF.

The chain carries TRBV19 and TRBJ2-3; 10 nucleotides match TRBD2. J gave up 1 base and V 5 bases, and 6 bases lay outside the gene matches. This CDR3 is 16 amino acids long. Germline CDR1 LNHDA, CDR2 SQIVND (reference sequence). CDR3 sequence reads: CASSWASGRGTDTQYF. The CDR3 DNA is TGTGCCAGTAGTTGGGCTAGCGGGAGAGGCACAGATACGCAGTATTTT.

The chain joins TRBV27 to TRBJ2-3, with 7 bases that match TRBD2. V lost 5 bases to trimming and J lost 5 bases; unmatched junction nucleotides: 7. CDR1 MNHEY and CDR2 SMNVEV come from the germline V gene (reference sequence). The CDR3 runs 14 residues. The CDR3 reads CASSHRGVEDTQYF. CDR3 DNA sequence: TGTGCCAGCAGTCACCGGGGGGTGGAAGATACGCAGTATTTT.

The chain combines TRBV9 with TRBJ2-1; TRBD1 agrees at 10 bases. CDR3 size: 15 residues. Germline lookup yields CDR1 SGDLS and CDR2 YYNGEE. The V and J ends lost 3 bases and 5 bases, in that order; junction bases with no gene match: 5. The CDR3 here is CASSAGTGVNNEQFF. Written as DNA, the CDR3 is TGTGCCAGCAGCGCTGGGACAGGGGTCAACAATGAGCAGTTCTTC.

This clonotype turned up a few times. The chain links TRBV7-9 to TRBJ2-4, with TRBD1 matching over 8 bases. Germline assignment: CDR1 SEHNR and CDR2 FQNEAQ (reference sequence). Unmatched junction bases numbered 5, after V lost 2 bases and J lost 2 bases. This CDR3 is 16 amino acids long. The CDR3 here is CASSLTQGGSKNIQYF. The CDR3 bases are TGTGCCAGCAGCTTAACACAGGGGGGATCCAAAAACATTCAGTACTTC.

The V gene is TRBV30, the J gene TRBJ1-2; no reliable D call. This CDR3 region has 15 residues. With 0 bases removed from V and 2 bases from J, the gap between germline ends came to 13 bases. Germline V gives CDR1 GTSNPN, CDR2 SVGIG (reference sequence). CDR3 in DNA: TGTGCCTGGAGTGTACCCCTAGAAGGCAACTATGGCTACACCTTC. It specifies CAWSVPLEGNYGYTF.

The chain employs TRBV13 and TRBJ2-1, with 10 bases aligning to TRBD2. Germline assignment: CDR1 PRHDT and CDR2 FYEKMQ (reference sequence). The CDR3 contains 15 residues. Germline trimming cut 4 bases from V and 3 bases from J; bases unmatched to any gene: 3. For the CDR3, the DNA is TGTGCCAGCAGCTCACGGACTAGCGGCTACAATGAGCAGTTCTTC. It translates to CASSSRTSGYNEQFF.

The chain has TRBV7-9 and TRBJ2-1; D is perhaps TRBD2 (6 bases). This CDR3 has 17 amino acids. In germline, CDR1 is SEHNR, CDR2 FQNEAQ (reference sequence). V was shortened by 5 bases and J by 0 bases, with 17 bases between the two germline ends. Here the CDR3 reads CASSPSEGSRSYNEQFF. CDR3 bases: TGTGCCAGCAGCCCCTCGGAGGGCAGCCGCTCCTACAATGAGCAGTTCTTC. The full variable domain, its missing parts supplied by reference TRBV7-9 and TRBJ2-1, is DTGVSQNPRHKITKRGQNVTFRCDPISEHNRLYWYRQTLGQGPEFLTYFQNEAQLEKSRLLSDRFSAERPKGSFSTLEIQRTEQGDSAMYLCASSPSEGSRSYNEQFFGPGTRLTVL.

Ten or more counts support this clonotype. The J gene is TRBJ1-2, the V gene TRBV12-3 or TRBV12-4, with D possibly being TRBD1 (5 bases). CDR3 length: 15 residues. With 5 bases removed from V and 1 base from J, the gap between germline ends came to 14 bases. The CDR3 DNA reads TGTGCCAGCAGTCCCCGGGGGGATTTTAACTATGGCTACACCTTC. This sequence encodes CASSPRGDFNYGYTF.

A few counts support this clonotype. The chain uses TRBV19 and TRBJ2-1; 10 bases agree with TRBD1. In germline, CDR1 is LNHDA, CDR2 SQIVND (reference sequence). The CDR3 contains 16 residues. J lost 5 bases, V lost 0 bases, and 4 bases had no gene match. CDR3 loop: CASSIEDRGTDNEQFF. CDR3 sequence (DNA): TGTGCCAGTAGTATAGAGGACAGGGGGACTGACAATGAGCAGTTCTTC. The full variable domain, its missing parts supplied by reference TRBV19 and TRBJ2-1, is DGGITQSPKYLFRKEGQNVTLSCEQNLNHDAMYWYRQDPGQGLRLIYYSQIVNDFQKGDIAEGYSVSREKKESFPLTVTSAQKNPTAFYLCASSIEDRGTDNEQFFGPGTRLTVL.

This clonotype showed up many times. CDR3 DNA sequence: TGTGCCAGCAGTTTGACTAGCTATGGAAACATTCAGTACTTC. Amino acid sequence: CASSLTSYGNIQYF. This chain connects TRBV27 to TRBJ2-4; 7 bases map to TRBD2. Trimming removed 3 bases from V and 6 bases from J; junction bases left unmatched: 5. Germline values: CDR1 MNHEY, CDR2 SMNVEV (reference sequence). The length of the CDR3 is 14 residues.